A selection of T cell receptor beta chains follows, all from one sample in a study of blood T cell repertoires in COVID-19. Sequenced by immunoSEQ multiplex PCR; TCRdb stores in-frame clones only, minus some. The table shows around 290,000 clones, with around nine tenths occurring only once. The sequencing input was PBMCs or T cells enriched from blood (not recorded which). The receptors here all came from a woman under 30 who had recovered from COVID-19. CDR3s include the opening cysteine and the closing phenylalanine or tryptophan. Each record gives: J gene, CDR3 length, V gene, CDR3 protein.

TRBJ2-1,14,TRBV7-2,CASSLAAVDNEQFF
TRBJ2-1,15,TRBV27,CASSFNLAGVNEQFF
TRBJ1-3,15,TRBV28,CASSSGNSRANTIYF
TRBJ2-2,16,TRBV9,CASSVVVGSNTGELFF
TRBJ2-1,18,TRBV4-1,CASSQGSLGLSSYNEQFF
TRBJ2-3,12,TRBV11-2,CASSYDTYPQYF
TRBJ2-7,13,TRBV7-9,CASSARGGNEQYF
TRBJ2-1,18,TRBV5-1,CASSWGLLVRPDDNEQFF
TRBJ2-1,17,TRBV10-3,CAIRPATGGVSGNEQFF
TRBJ2-5,15,TRBV5-4,CASSSTSGGKETQYF
TRBJ1-2,13,TRBV28,CASSWTPNYGYTF
TRBJ1-3,12,TRBV6-1,CASSDTVRTIYF
TRBJ1-1,11,TRBV4-1,CATAGGTEAFF
TRBJ2-5,13,TRBV3-1/TRBV3-2,CASSRDRQETQYF
TRBJ2-5,16,TRBV27,CASSARLAGVRETQYF
TRBJ2-1,15,TRBV5-1,CASSFMRVDYNEQFF
TRBJ2-1,15,TRBV10-3,CAISPGLAHYNEQFF
TRBJ2-7,15,TRBV5-6,CASSLRGGIAYEQYF